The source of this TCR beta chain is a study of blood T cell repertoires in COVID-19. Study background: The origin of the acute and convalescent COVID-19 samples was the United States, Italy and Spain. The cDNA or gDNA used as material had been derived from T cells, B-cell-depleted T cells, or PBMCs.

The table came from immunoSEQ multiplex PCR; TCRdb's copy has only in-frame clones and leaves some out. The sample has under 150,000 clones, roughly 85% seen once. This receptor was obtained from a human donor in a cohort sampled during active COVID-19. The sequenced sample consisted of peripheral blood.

The CDR3 region has the DNA TGTGCCAGCAGCTTAGAACCGGTCTATGGCTACACCTTC. This translates into CASSLEPVYGYTF. This rearrangement joins TRBV7-2 to TRBJ1-2; D gene uncertain. Germline CDR1 SGHTA, CDR2 FQGNSA. The CDR3 consists of 13 residues. The germline V and J ends were trimmed by 1 base and 4 bases, with 7 bases remaining between them.